Each of the 27 T cell receptor beta chains below was sequenced from the same sample in a study of early T cells in non-severe SARS-CoV-2 infection. TCRdb processed the 5' RACE reads anew with MiXCR; each CDR3 protein has one entry. The table lists more than 75,000 distinct CDR3 sequences, roughly 13% of them singletons. The material sequenced was whole blood. These receptors were obtained from an adult who was a healthcare worker with PCR-confirmed SARS-CoV-2 infection or an uninfected control (not recorded which).

This clonotype was observed many times. The gene calls are TRBV20-1 and TRBJ2-2; D could derive from TRBD1 or TRBD2 (5 bases each). The germline V gene encodes CDR1 DFQATT and CDR2 SNEGSKA (reference sequence). Trimming took off 5 bases at V and 5 bases at J, with 15 bases between the two ends. This CDR3 spans 14 amino acids. Here the CDR3 reads CSARGASRTGELFF. The CDR3 nucleotides read TGCAGTGCTCGAGGGGCCTCGAGGACCGGGGAGCTGTTTTTT.

In this sample, this clonotype turned up a few times. The chain is built from TRBV7-8 and TRBJ2-2; 9 positions match TRBD1. This CDR3 region has 15 residues. Germline V gene data show CDR1 as SGHVS and CDR2 as FQNEAQ. V shed 6 bases and J 2 bases; nucleotides not matched to a gene: 4. CDR3 nucleotides: TGTGCCAGCAGGCGGACAGGGGAAAACACCGGGGAGCTGTTTTTT. Translation gives CASRRTGENTGELFF.

This clonotype appeared a few times. Written as DNA, the CDR3 is TGTGCCAGCAGCTCCGGCAGAGTGGGGACTGAAGCTTTCTTT. Translating it yields CASSSGRVGTEAFF. This chain links TRBV7-2 with TRBJ1-1; the D is unclear. V lost 4 bases and J lost 5, with 14 bases in between. The CDR3 loop spans 14 amino acids. Looked up from germline, CDR1 is SGHTA and CDR2 is FQGNSA.

This clonotype was counted at least ten times. The chain is built from TRBV3-1 and TRBJ1-4; 9 bases agree with TRBD1. The CDR3 runs 14 residues. Germline values: CDR1 LGHDT, CDR2 YNNKEL (reference sequence). V dropped 6 bases and J dropped 5; count of bases not matched to a gene: 4. The DNA of the CDR3 is TGTGCCAGCAGGAAAACAGGGGGCAATGAAAAACTGTTTTTT. This encodes CASRKTGGNEKLFF.

The rearrangement links TRBV7-8 to TRBJ2-5, with TRBD2 matching 8 bases. V dropped 0 bases and J dropped 5; count of bases not matched to a gene: 11. The CDR3 spans 17 residues. Germline assignment: CDR1 SGHVS and CDR2 FQNEAQ. CDR3 loop: CASSLAASRGGPETQYF. DNA of the CDR3: TGTGCCAGCAGCTTAGCGGCATCACGGGGGGGCCCGGAGACCCAGTACTTC.

The V gene is TRBV19, the J gene TRBJ2-3; D perhaps matches TRBD2 (6 bases). Trimming pared 2 bases from V and 3 bases from J, leaving 12 bases between. Germline-derived CDR1 and CDR2 are LNHDA and SQIVND (reference sequence). The CDR3 has 15 amino acids. Here the CDR3 reads CASSIRSGRTDTQYF. Here the CDR3 DNA reads TGTGCCAGTAGTATACGATCCGGGAGAACAGATACGCAGTATTTT.

The rearrangement joins TRBV2 to TRBJ1-1; D is ambiguous. Trimming removed 8 bases from V and 1 base from J, with 11 bases in between. Germline CDR1 reads SNHLY; CDR2 reads FYNNEI. This CDR3 spans 13 amino acids. CDR3 protein: CASCQAPNTEAFF. The CDR3 bases are TGTGCCAGCTGCCAGGCACCGAACACTGAAGCTTTCTTT.

This clonotype was seen only a few times. The V gene is TRBV28, the J gene TRBJ1-3; D gene uncertain. CDR1 MDHEN and CDR2 SYDVKM come from the germline V gene. This CDR3 is 15 amino acids long. The V gene lost 6 bases and the J gene lost 3 bases, with 15 bases spanning the gap. CDR3 loop: CASSPQSLNGNTIYF. The CDR3 DNA reads as TGTGCCAGCAGCCCACAGTCCCTGAATGGAAACACCATATATTTT.

V and J are TRBV18 and TRBJ2-7; no clear D. Germline V CDR1 and CDR2: KGHSH, LQKENI. The CDR3 covers 13 residues. Trimming shortened V by 5 bases and J by 2 bases, and 10 bases separated the two germline ends. CDR3 protein: CASSDQTTYEQYF. In DNA form, the CDR3 reads TGTGCCAGCTCAGACCAGACAACCTACGAGCAGTACTTC.

The rearrangement uses TRBV6-6 and TRBJ1-2, with D possibly being TRBD1 (5 bases). V was trimmed by 6 bases and J by 6 bases, leaving 17 bases between them. CDR3 length: 14 residues. Germline V lookup: CDR1 MNHNY, CDR2 SVGAGI (reference sequence). This chain's CDR3 is CASSRTPTVHGYTF. The CDR3 nucleotides are TGTGCCAGCAGCCGAACCCCGACAGTCCATGGCTACACCTTC.

Concerning this clonotype itself: The junction does not match germline at one end; this may be a read error. This chain links TRBV5-6 with TRBJ1-6; the D is unclear. This CDR3 has 15 residues. Germline V lookup: CDR1 SGHDT, CDR2 YYEEEE. The CDR3 loop reads CASSWRSSYNSPLHF. For the CDR3, the DNA is TGTGCCAGCAGCTGGAGAAGCTCCTATAATTCACCCCTCCATTTT.

This clonotype occurred a few times. One end of the junction fails to match germline, which may point to a read error. The V call is TRBV28, the J call TRBJ2-7, with a tentative D call TRBD2 (6 bases). The CDR3 is 15 amino acids. The germline V gene encodes CDR1 MDHEN and CDR2 SYDVKM. The CDR3 spells CVSLGGEVSSYEQYF. CDR3 in DNA: TGTGTCAGCCTCGGCGGGGAGGTCAGCTCCTACGAGCAGTACTTC.

This clonotype has more than one count but fewer than ten. The rearrangement links TRBV19 to TRBJ2-1; 11 bases fit TRBD2. Germline CDR1 and CDR2: LNHDA and SQIVND (reference sequence). With V trimmed by 6 bases and J by 3 bases, 28 bases remained unmatched. The CDR3 is 23 residues long. The CDR3 region has the DNA TGTGCCAGTAGACCTAGGTGGCTAGCGGGAGGTGGGACCACGGGTCCGAACTACAATGAGCAGTTCTTC. Encoded protein: CASRPRWLAGGGTTGPNYNEQFF.

Only a few counts were recorded for this clonotype. This chain links TRBV6-5 with TRBJ2-2; possible D gene TRBD2, 5 bases. Germline values: CDR1 MNHEY, CDR2 SVGAGI. V lost 2 bases to trimming and J lost 1 base, with 5 bases between them. The CDR3 is 14 amino acids. CDR3 protein: CASSYGLNTGELFF. As DNA, the CDR3 is TGTGCCAGCAGTTACGGACTGAACACCGGGGAGCTGTTTTTT.

The chain uses TRBV20-1 and TRBJ1-3; D gene ambiguous. Deletions cut 7 bases from V and 0 bases from J, with 7 bases between. CDR1 is DFQATT, CDR2 SNEGSKA, per germline (reference sequence). The CDR3 extends over 12 amino acids. CDR3 sequence reads: CSVLGSGNTIYF. The CDR3, as DNA: TGCAGTGTTCTGGGCTCTGGAAACACCATATATTTT.

On this clonotype: A much larger clone differs by one base, so this may be a read error. The CDR3 region has the DNA TGTGCCAGCAGCAGTGCCTTCCAGGACACCATATATTTT. Protein: CASSSAFQDTIYF. The V call is TRBV2, the J call TRBJ1-3, with D unclear. The CDR3 spans 13 residues. CDR1 SNHLY and CDR2 FYNNEI come from the germline V gene. Trimming left V 6 bases short and J 8 bases short, with 14 bases between.

This clonotype appeared a few times. V usage is TRBV5-1 and J usage is TRBJ2-1; a possible D gene is TRBD1 (5 bases). The CDR3 covers 15 residues. V was cut by 0 bases and J by 4 bases, with 11 bases left in between. Germline loops: CDR1 SGHRS, CDR2 YFSETQ. For the CDR3, the DNA is TGCGCCAGCAGCTTGGTAATAGGGGATTACAATGAGCAGTTCTTC. The encoded protein is CASSLVIGDYNEQFF.

The chain links TRBV5-5 to TRBJ1-1; the D gene is possibly TRBD1 (5 bases). Germline V gene sequence: CDR1 SGHKS, CDR2 YYEKEE (reference sequence). There are 16 residues in the CDR3. Trimming removed 0 bases from V and 1 base from J, with 13 bases in between. Here the CDR3 reads CASSLAGGYSNTEAFF. The DNA for the CDR3 is TGTGCCAGCAGCTTGGCTGGGGGGTACTCGAACACTGAAGCTTTCTTT.

This clonotype was picked up many times. The rearrangement uses TRBV9 and TRBJ2-1, with 10 bases aligning to TRBD1. CDR1 SGDLS and CDR2 YYNGEE come from the germline V gene. The CDR3 sequence is 15 residues long. The V and J ends lost 3 bases and 5 bases, in that order; junction bases with no gene match: 5. CDR3 residues: CASSAGTGVNNEQFF. The DNA of the CDR3 is TGTGCCAGCAGCGCCGGGACAGGGGTCAACAATGAGCAGTTCTTC.

The sample holds many counts of this clonotype. At one end, the junction sequence differs from germline, possibly due to a read error. The rearrangement uses TRBV7-3 and TRBJ2-3, with D unresolved. This CDR3 region has 16 residues. CDR1 is SGHTA and CDR2 is FQGTGA in the germline V gene. The CDR3 is CASSLTSTWSTDTQYF. The DNA of the CDR3 is TGTGCCAGCAGCCTAACATCGACTTGGAGCACAGATACGCAGTATTTT.

This clonotype has a count of ten or more. The gene calls are TRBV18 and TRBJ2-1, with D possibly being TRBD2 (6 bases). V shed 4 bases and J shed 10 bases, with 11 bases lying between them. Germline loops: CDR1 KGHSH, CDR2 LQKENI. The CDR3 consists of 12 residues. The chain's CDR3 is CASSRGEWEQFF. As DNA, the CDR3 is TGTGCCAGCTCACGGGGGGAATGGGAGCAGTTCTTC. The variable domain in full, with the rest retrieved from reference TRBV18 and TRBJ2-1, is NAGVMQNPRHLVRRRGQEARLRCSPMKGHSHVYWYRQLPEEGLKFMVYLQKENIIDESGMPKERFSAEFPKEGPSILRIQQVVRGDSAAYFCASSRGEWEQFFGPGTRLTVL.

CDR3 sequence reads: CASSHTGTSEYEQYF. The CDR3 DNA sequence: TGTGCCAGCAGCCATACCGGGACTAGCGAGTACGAGCAGTACTTC. J is TRBJ2-7 and V is TRBV7-9; 10 nucleotides agree with TRBD2. The CDR3 contains 15 residues. Germline trimming cut 5 bases from V and 4 bases from J; bases unmatched to any gene: 8. Germline-derived CDR1 and CDR2 are SEHNR and FQNEAQ (reference sequence). The full variable domain, completed using reference TRBV7-9 and TRBJ2-7, is DTGVSQNPRHKITKRGQNVTFRCDPISEHNRLYWYRQTLGQGPEFLTYFQNEAQLEKSRLLSDRFSAERPKGSFSTLEIQRTEQGDSAMYLCASSHTGTSEYEQYFGPGTRLTVT.

This clonotype was seen more than once but under ten times. The J gene is TRBJ2-5, the V gene TRBV5-5; D not resolved. This CDR3 comprises 14 residues. Trimming took off 4 bases at V and 7 bases at J, with 17 bases between the two ends. Per the germline V gene, CDR1 is SGHKS and CDR2 is YYEKEE (reference sequence). For the CDR3, the DNA is TGTGCCAGCAGCGCAATGACTGGGGTCATGACCCAGTACTTC. It is translated as CASSAMTGVMTQYF.

CDR3: CASSLVTGTPNYEQYF. DNA for the CDR3: TGTGCCAGCAGCTTGGTAACCGGGACTCCTAACTACGAGCAGTACTTC. This chain joins TRBV5-5 and TRBJ2-7, with D possibly being TRBD2 (6 bases). Germline lookup yields CDR1 SGHKS and CDR2 YYEKEE (reference sequence). Trimming left V 0 bases short and J 3 bases short, with 16 bases between. The CDR3 spans 16 residues.

The chain carries TRBV7-2 and TRBJ2-5; D tentatively fits TRBD1 or TRBD2 (5 bases each). V was shortened by 5 bases and J by 5 bases, with 15 bases between the two germline ends. CDR1 is SGHTA, CDR2 FQGNSA, per germline. The CDR3 contains 14 residues. As DNA, the CDR3 is TGTGCCAGCAGCGTCGCTAGGGGCGGGGAGACCCAGTACTTC. It codes for CASSVARGGETQYF.

V is TRBV5-1 and J is TRBJ2-4; TRBD2 might be the D (5 bases). Germline CDR1 SGHRS, CDR2 YFSETQ. V lost 4 bases and J lost 7, with 24 bases in between. The CDR3 runs 17 residues. This chain's CDR3 is CASSGIVKGKAGNIQYF. CDR3 nucleotides: TGCGCCAGCAGCGGAATCGTCAAGGGAAAGGCGGGTAACATTCAGTACTTC.

This clonotype was seen a few times. The chain couples TRBV12-3 or TRBV12-4 to TRBJ1-2; 7 nucleotides line up with TRBD1. V trimming: 5 bases; J trimming: 2 bases; junction bases outside the gene matches: 8. The CDR3 is 15 residues long. The CDR3 spells CASSDRQGTNYGYTF. The CDR3 DNA reads TGTGCCAGCAGTGACCGACAGGGAACAAACTATGGCTACACCTTC.